A single sample gave rise to the 11 T cell receptor beta chains below, sequenced in a study of blood T cells in healthy people across ages (dated by TCRdb to the mid-2010s). Library creation used 5' RACE. The listed sequencing device is Illumina HiSeq 2500. A second PCR of roughly 7 to 12 cycles was performed with a sample-barcoded 5' primer and a J-beta primer mix. The public reads were quality trimmed at Q25 with fastp and then assembled into clones with MiXCR by TCRdb, keeping productive beta chains. A single entry per CDR3 protein holds the most common genes and DNA from its merged rows. Recorded for this sample are about 930,000 distinct CDR3 sequences; 29% of them occurred a single time. 10% to 13% of the sample is held by the ten biggest clonotypes. This sample also belongs to another study, concerning T cells of mothers and their children.

The material sequenced was blood. The receptors originated from a middle-aged woman in good health.

This clonotype was detected many times. The rearrangement joins TRBV28 to TRBJ2-7, with D possibly TRBD1 on 6 matching bases. The germline V gene encodes CDR1 MDHEN and CDR2 SYDVKM. Trimming took 3 bases from V and 2 from J, leaving 11 bases between them. This CDR3 is 14 amino acids long. CDR3 region: CASSLAQGTYEQYF. The DNA of the CDR3 is TGTGCCAGCAGTTTGGCACAGGGAACCTACGAGCAGTACTTC.

The chain recombines TRBV7-8 with TRBJ1-1; D is unresolved. Germline V CDR1 and CDR2: SGHVS, FQNEAQ. Trimming shortened V by 5 bases and J by 11 bases, and 15 bases separated the two germline ends. The CDR3 spans 12 residues. The CDR3 loop reads CASSPKLVLAFF. CDR3 coding DNA: TGTGCCAGCAGCCCCAAGTTGGTTTTGGCTTTCTTT.

V and J are TRBV10-2 and TRBJ2-7; the D gene is possibly TRBD2 (5 bases). The CDR3 has 14 amino acids. Trimming shortened V by 7 bases and J by 7 bases, and 20 bases separated the two germline ends. Germline V gene data show CDR1 as WSHSY and CDR2 as SAAADI. The CDR3 DNA reads TGCGCCAGCACTCTCTGGAGAGGGTCGGGGGAGCAGTACTTC. Its protein is CASTLWRGSGEQYF.

Worth noting for this clonotype: A much larger clone is a single base away; this may be a read error. The chain has TRBV28 and TRBJ2-5, with no clear D. The CDR3 extends over 13 amino acids. Per the germline V gene, CDR1 is MDHEN and CDR2 is SYDVKM. In nucleotides, the CDR3 is TGTGCCAGCAGTTTCCAGGAACAAGATACCCAGTACTTC. It is translated as CASSFQEQDTQYF.

The genes are TRBV20-1 and TRBJ2-3, with D unclear. The CDR3 consists of 14 residues. The V gene lost 6 bases and the J gene lost 4 bases, with 17 bases spanning the gap. From germline, CDR1 is DFQATT and CDR2 SNEGSKA (reference sequence). The DNA for the CDR3 is TGCAGTGCCCGCAGACCCACTGGATCAGATACGCAGTATTTT. The encoded protein is CSARRPTGSDTQYF.

To note about this clonotype: This may be a read error: a much more frequent sequence differs by one nucleotide. The chain employs TRBV6-6 and TRBJ2-7; a possible D gene is TRBD1 (6 bases). The CDR3 extends over 15 amino acids. Germline V gene lookup returns CDR1 MNHNY and CDR2 SVGAGI (reference sequence). The chain's CDR3 is CACSYGQGTHYEQYF. For the CDR3, the DNA is TGTGCCTGCAGTTACGGGCAGGGGACACACTACGAGCAGTACTTC.

This clonotype was found a few times. The rearrangement uses TRBV6-5 and TRBJ1-2, with 7 bases that match TRBD1. The CDR3 has 16 amino acids. V shed 5 bases and J 5 bases; nucleotides not matched to a gene: 14. CDR1 is MNHEY, CDR2 SVGAGI, per germline. CDR3 bases: TGTGCCAGCAGTCCCAGGGGTAGGGGGCCTTGGTATGGCTACACCTTC. It encodes CASSPRGRGPWYGYTF.

In regard to this clonotype: This may be a read error, as it is one base from a much larger clone. The chain combines TRBV21-1 with TRBJ2-7. TRBV21-1 is a documented pseudogene. This CDR3 spans 17 amino acids. The CDR3: CASSKEESQGRSHEQYF. DNA of the CDR3: TGTGCCAGCAGCAAAGAGGAGTCGCAGGGACGCTCCCACGAGCAGTACTTC.

V and J are TRBV20-1 and TRBJ1-2, with D perhaps TRBD1 (5 bases). The V gene's germline CDR1 is DFQATT and CDR2 SNEGSKA (reference sequence). Trimming removed 5 bases at V and 8 bases at J, with 12 bases between. This CDR3 is 11 amino acids long. The CDR3 DNA follows: TGCAGTGCTGACCGGGACGCAGGCTACACCTTC. Its protein is CSADRDAGYTF.

The gene calls are TRBV13 and TRBJ2-7; 10 bases align to TRBD1. Germline V gene data show CDR1 as PRHDT and CDR2 as FYEKMQ (reference sequence). The V segment lost 5 bases and the J segment 4 bases; nucleotides outside the gene matches: 8. The CDR3 spans 15 residues. The chain's CDR3 is CASSTRTGGRYEQYF. The CDR3 DNA sequence: TGTGCCAGCAGCACTCGGACAGGGGGACGGTACGAGCAGTACTTC. The full variable domain, its missing parts supplied by reference TRBV13 and TRBJ2-7, is AAGVIQSPRHLIKEKRETATLKCYPIPRHDTVYWYQQGPGQDPQFLISFYEKMQSDKGSIPDRFSAQQFSDYHSELNMSSLELGDSALYFCASSTRTGGRYEQYFGPGTRLTVT.

About this clonotype itself: This clone may be a read error of a much larger clone one base away. The rearrangement links TRBV30 to TRBJ2-4; D possibly corresponds to TRBD1 (5 bases). Trimming shortened V by 4 bases and J by 13 bases, and 26 bases separated the two germline ends. From germline, CDR1 is GTSNPN and CDR2 SVGIG (reference sequence). This CDR3 has 15 amino acids. The CDR3 coding sequence is TGTGCCTGGATGCACGACGGCGCCAGGGTGAATGAGCAGTACTTC. Amino acid sequence: CAWMHDGARVNEQYF.